The 15 T cell receptor beta chains given below trace back to one sample, sequenced in a study of cytomegalovirus exposure and HLA in healthy donors. Vbeta (60) and Jbeta (13) primers were used in the PCR. This table comes from immunoSEQ multiplex PCR, and its TCRdb copy is limited to in-frame clones, with some not included. The table includes roughly 150,000 clones, roughly 68% detected once. The sample taken for sequencing was PBMCs. The source is a man in his thirties or forties in good health and CMV-seropositive.

The rearrangement joins TRBV19 to TRBJ2-7, with no clear D. Trimming took off 4 bases at V and 3 bases at J, with 13 bases between the two ends. The CDR3 has 14 amino acids. Per the germline V gene, CDR1 is LNHDA and CDR2 is SQIVND (reference sequence). In DNA form, the CDR3 reads TGTGCCAGTAGTAGCGTTCCACCCATCTACGAGCAGTACTTC. Its protein is CASSSVPPIYEQYF.

V is TRBV6-1 and J is TRBJ1-2; 7 nucleotides line up with TRBD1. Germline V gives CDR1 MNHNS, CDR2 SASEGT. Unmatched junction bases numbered 9, after V lost 4 bases and J lost 4 bases. The CDR3 runs to 15 residues. The CDR3 DNA reads TGTGCCAGCAGTGCTCGACAGGGTTCTTTCTATGGCTACACCTTC. Protein: CASSARQGSFYGYTF.

On this clone itself: One junction end disagrees with the germline gene, perhaps due to a read error. The V and J genes are TRBV28 and TRBJ1-3, with TRBD1 as a possible D gene (5 bases). CDR3 size: 16 residues. Germline assignment: CDR1 MDHEN and CDR2 SYDVKM. The chain's CDR3 is CASSPGGESSGNTIYF. CDR3 sequence (DNA): TGCGCCAGCAGTCCTGGGGGGGAGAGCTCTGGAAACACCATATATTTT.

The chain couples TRBV7-6 to TRBJ2-7; 7 positions match TRBD2. V dropped 5 bases and J dropped 1; count of bases not matched to a gene: 11. The germline gives CDR1 SGHVS, CDR2 FNYEAQ. This CDR3 has 16 amino acids. CDR3 nucleotide sequence: TGTGCCAGCAGCCCCTCGTGGAGGGACTATTCCTACGAGCAGTACTTC. As protein: CASSPSWRDYSYEQYF.

CDR3 sequence: CAWSVGVIPGANVLTF. The CDR3 nucleotides are TGTGCCTGGAGTGTTGGAGTTATCCCTGGGGCCAACGTCCTGACTTTC. The V and J genes are TRBV30 and TRBJ2-6; no reliable D call. The ends were cut back, 0 bases at V and 2 bases at J, with 11 bases in the middle. Looked up from germline, CDR1 is GTSNPN and CDR2 is SVGIG (reference sequence). The CDR3 contains 16 residues.

This clone was found once. J is TRBJ1-6 and V is TRBV7-9; D is unresolved. The V gene's germline CDR1 is SEHNR and CDR2 FQNEAQ (reference sequence). This CDR3 region has 15 residues. Trimming removed 1 base from V and 0 bases from J, with 4 bases in between. The CDR3 region has the DNA TGTGCCAGCAGCTTAGGCAGCTCCTATAATTCACCCCTCCACTTT. Translated: CASSLGSSYNSPLHF.

CDR3 residues: CASSLINGGSHTGELFF. The CDR3 DNA follows: TGTGCCAGCAGCTTAATTAATGGAGGGAGCCACACCGGGGAGCTGTTTTTT. The rearrangement links TRBV7-9 to TRBJ2-2, with D perhaps TRBD2 (6 bases). V was cut by 2 bases and J by 3 bases, with 16 bases left in between. The germline V gene encodes CDR1 SEHNR and CDR2 FQNEAQ (reference sequence). The length of the CDR3 is 17 residues.

The chain has TRBV28 and TRBJ1-4; D is ambiguous. Germline CDR1 reads MDHEN; CDR2 reads SYDVKM. The CDR3 contains 17 residues. V gave up 3 bases and J gave up 0 bases, with 14 bases separating them. The CDR3 DNA reads as TGTGCCAGCAGTTTTCCCGTGTACACCGCAACTAATGAAAAACTGTTTTTT. Translating it yields CASSFPVYTATNEKLFF.

V is TRBV6-5 and J is TRBJ2-3; D is perhaps TRBD2 (7 bases). Germline CDR1 and CDR2: MNHEY and SVGAGI. V gave up 8 bases and J gave up 3 bases, with 18 bases separating them. This CDR3 is 15 amino acids long. CDR3 sequence: CASCANGGLTDTQYF. The CDR3 DNA is TGTGCCAGCTGTGCTAACGGGGGGCTTACAGATACGCAGTATTTT.

The chain is built from TRBV27 and TRBJ2-7, with D perhaps TRBD2 (6 bases). The CDR3 sequence is 13 residues long. Germline V gives CDR1 MNHEY, CDR2 SMNVEV (reference sequence). Deletions cut 5 bases from V and 5 bases from J, with 13 bases between. CDR3 in amino acids: CASSAGPTHEQYF. Written as DNA, the CDR3 is TGTGCCAGCAGTGCGGGACCCACCCACGAGCAGTACTTC.

This chain uses TRBV10-1 with TRBJ2-4; 7 bases line up with TRBD1. J was trimmed by 2 bases and V by 4 bases; bases with no gene match: 2. The CDR3 runs 14 residues. Per germline, CDR1 WNHNN and CDR2 SYGVQD (reference sequence). The CDR3 sequence: CASSGQGTKNIQYF. The CDR3 nucleotides are TGCGCCAGCAGTGGACAGGGAACCAAAAACATTCAGTACTTC.

This rearrangement joins TRBV6-1 to TRBJ1-1; D perhaps matches TRBD1 (6 bases). V was shortened by 7 bases and J by 7 bases, with 13 bases between the two germline ends. Germline CDR1 is MNHNS and CDR2 is SASEGT. This CDR3 is built from 12 residues. The CDR3 region is CASIGNRVEAFF. In DNA form, the CDR3 reads TGTGCCAGCATTGGGAACAGGGTTGAAGCTTTCTTT.

V usage is TRBV5-4 and J usage is TRBJ2-5; TRBD1 matches 9 bases. Trimming cost V 4 bases and J 12 bases; bases outside gene matches: 10. Germline V CDR1 and CDR2: SGHNT, YYREEE (reference sequence). The CDR3 spans 13 residues. CDR3 region: CASSDPGRDREYF. CDR3 in DNA: TGTGCCAGCAGCGACCCGGGTCGGGACAGGGAGTACTTC.

This chain joins TRBV6-1 and TRBJ1-4; D remains unclear. CDR1 is MNHNS, CDR2 SASEGT, per germline. The CDR3 loop spans 13 amino acids. The V end was cut by 6 bases, the J end by 0 bases, with 5 bases between. The CDR3 spells CASRTTTNEKLFF. DNA for the CDR3: TGTGCCAGCAGGACTACAACTAATGAAAAACTGTTTTTT.

A few counts support this clone. The gene calls are TRBV5-5 and TRBJ1-4; possible D gene TRBD1, 6 bases. V lost 2 bases, J lost 4 bases, and 15 bases lay in between. From germline, CDR1 is SGHKS and CDR2 YYEKEE (reference sequence). The CDR3 runs to 16 residues. Here the CDR3 reads CASSLAVGQLNEKLFF. The CDR3 DNA reads TGTGCCAGCAGCTTAGCTGTGGGACAACTTAATGAAAAACTGTTTTTT.